A single sample is the source of the 23 T cell receptor beta chains below, sequenced in a study of blood T cell repertoires in COVID-19. The data were produced by immunoSEQ multiplex PCR, yet TCRdb's version contains in-frame clones alone and is incomplete. Of around 130,000 clones listed, about 87% are singletons. Sequenced sample: peripheral blood. These TCRs come from a human donor in a cohort sampled during active COVID-19.

The V gene is TRBV4-1, the J gene TRBJ2-5; 7 nucleotides agree with TRBD2. Germline CDR1 reads MGHRA; CDR2 reads YSYEKL. Germline trimming cut 0 bases from V and 5 bases from J; bases unmatched to any gene: 9. The CDR3 is 16 amino acids. As DNA, the CDR3 is TGCGCCAGCAGCCAAGAAGGGGAGGGGCGGTGGGAGACCCAGTACTTC. This sequence encodes CASSQEGEGRWETQYF.

The rearrangement uses TRBV3-1 (or the pseudogene TRBV3-2) and TRBJ1-1; TRBD1 aligns across 11 bases. Germline trimming cut 4 bases from V and 2 bases from J; bases unmatched to any gene: 3. Germline V gives CDR1 LGHDT, CDR2 YNNKEL (reference sequence). The CDR3 runs 15 residues. CDR3 sequence (DNA): TGTGCCAGCAGCCCCGGGACAGGGGGAAACACTGAAGCTTTCTTT. Amino acids: CASSPGTGGNTEAFF.

This clone was counted once. V gene TRBV5-1 combines with J gene TRBJ2-1, with 13 bases fitting TRBD2. Trimming cost V 4 bases and J 7 bases; bases outside gene matches: 11. Germline assignment: CDR1 SGHRS and CDR2 YFSETQ. This CDR3 has 17 amino acids. CDR3 DNA: TGCGCCAGCAGCAGATTACTAGCGGGAGGGCCTGGGAATGAGCAGTTCTTC. This encodes CASSRLLAGGPGNEQFF.

This chain connects TRBV7-2 to TRBJ2-7; D call uncertain. CDR1 is SGHTA, CDR2 FQGNSA, per germline. The germline V and J ends were trimmed by 1 base and 3 bases, with 4 bases remaining between them. This CDR3 contains 12 residues. The CDR3 is CASSLVLYEQYF. Here the CDR3 DNA reads TGTGCCAGCAGCTTAGTCCTCTACGAGCAGTACTTC.

The sample holds a few counts of this clone. This chain joins TRBV6-5 and TRBJ2-5; no reliable D call. V was cut by 4 bases and J by 2 bases, with 8 bases left in between. The CDR3 loop spans 13 amino acids. Germline V CDR1 and CDR2: MNHEY, SVGAGI. The CDR3 reads CASSSTEQETQYF. In nucleotides, the CDR3 is TGTGCCAGCAGTTCCACAGAGCAAGAGACCCAGTACTTC.

This clone showed up just once. The chain carries TRBV28 and TRBJ1-4, with TRBD1 matching over 7 bases. The J segment lost 5 bases and the V segment lost 2 bases, leaving 5 bases of the junction unmatched. Germline V gene lookup returns CDR1 MDHEN and CDR2 SYDVKM. The CDR3 runs 15 residues. CDR3: CASSLGTVANEKLFF. In nucleotides, the CDR3 is TGTGCCAGCAGTTTAGGGACAGTGGCAAATGAAAAACTGTTTTTT.

In DNA, the CDR3 is TGTGCCAGCAGGACAGGGCCCGGGGAGCTGTTTTTT. Its translation is CASRTGPGELFF. The chain employs TRBV27 and TRBJ2-2; 7 bases line up with TRBD1. The germline CDR1 and CDR2 sequences are MNHEY and SMNVEV (reference sequence). The CDR3 totals 12 residues. With 6 bases clipped from V and 6 bases from J, the junction kept 1 base outside the gene matches.

The J gene is TRBJ2-6, the V gene TRBV6-1; D might be TRBD1 (5 bases). CDR1 and CDR2 from the germline V gene are MNHNS and SASEGT. Deletions cut 0 bases from V and 2 bases from J, with 14 bases between. The CDR3 runs to 18 residues. CDR3 DNA: TGTGCCAGCAGTGAAGCGCTTATAGTAGGGGCTGGGGCCAACGTCCTGACTTTC. This sequence encodes CASSEALIVGAGANVLTF.

The chain joins TRBV18 to TRBJ2-7; 8 nucleotides agree with TRBD2. The CDR3 runs to 14 residues. Germline V gene sequence: CDR1 KGHSH, CDR2 LQKENI. V was clipped by 3 bases and J by 1 base; unmatched bases: 2. This chain's CDR3 is CASSPTGGSYEQYF. For the CDR3, the DNA is TGTGCCAGCTCACCTACGGGGGGGTCCTACGAGCAGTACTTC.

The CDR3 spells CASSRQGINEQYF. The CDR3 coding sequence is TGTGCCAGCAGTAGGCAGGGTATCAACGAGCAGTACTTC. The chain joins TRBV6-5 to TRBJ2-7; D is perhaps TRBD1 (5 bases). This CDR3 is 13 amino acids long. Per germline, CDR1 MNHEY and CDR2 SVGAGI. V lost 5 bases, J lost 5 bases, and 13 bases lay in between.

V usage is TRBV20-1 and J usage is TRBJ2-5; D uncertain. The CDR3 loop spans 14 amino acids. Trimming took 3 bases from V and 4 from J, leaving 15 bases between them. From germline, CDR1 is DFQATT and CDR2 SNEGSKA (reference sequence). The DNA for the CDR3 is TGCAGTGCTAGTTCTACTTGGCGGAGAGAGACCCAGTACTTC. This translates into CSASSTWRRETQYF.

J is TRBJ1-6 and V is TRBV12-3 or TRBV12-4; weak D call: TRBD1 (5 bases). The CDR3 totals 13 residues. Between the trimmed V and J ends, which lost 7 bases and 10 bases, there was a span of 14 bases. This chain's CDR3 is CASTAGGKSPLHF. The CDR3 coding sequence is TGTGCCAGCACCGCGGGGGGAAAATCACCCCTCCACTTT.

V gene TRBV28 combines with J gene TRBJ2-1; 9 bases map to TRBD1. This CDR3 region has 15 residues. Germline CDR1 is MDHEN and CDR2 is SYDVKM. V lost 5 bases, J lost 4 bases, and 6 bases stayed unmatched. CDR3 residues: CASSLQGAAYNEQFF. The CDR3 DNA is TGTGCCAGCAGTCTACAGGGGGCTGCTTACAATGAGCAGTTCTTC.

This clone was detected a few times. V and J are TRBV27 and TRBJ1-2, with D maybe TRBD1 (6 bases). From germline, CDR1 is MNHEY and CDR2 SMNVEV (reference sequence). V was shortened by 5 bases and J by 8 bases, with 21 bases between the two germline ends. CDR3 length equals 15 residues. CDR3 bases: TGTGCCAGCAGTCCCTCCGGGACAAGGCGATGGGGCTACACCTTC. It specifies CASSPSGTRRWGYTF.

The table lists this clone with a count of one. The rearrangement joins TRBV4-1 to TRBJ2-7; TRBD1 agrees at 10 bases. V lost 0 bases, J lost 7 bases, and 9 bases stayed unmatched. The CDR3 contains 16 residues. Germline V lookup: CDR1 MGHRA, CDR2 YSYEKL. The chain's CDR3 is CASSQDGTGEDGEQYF. The DNA for the CDR3 is TGCGCCAGCAGCCAAGACGGGACAGGGGAAGATGGGGAGCAGTACTTC.

The chain couples TRBV9 to TRBJ2-3, with no clear D. Trimming pared 0 bases from V and 4 bases from J, leaving 15 bases between. This CDR3 comprises 16 residues. Germline V CDR1 and CDR2: SGDLS, YYNGEE. The CDR3 nucleotides are TGTGCCAGCAGCGTAGCTGGCCAGGTGTGGGCAGATACGCAGTATTTT. It codes for CASSVAGQVWADTQYF.

The rearrangement links TRBV4-1 to TRBJ2-5; D may be TRBD2 (6 bases). V lost 5 bases and J lost 2, with 15 bases in between. CDR1 MGHRA and CDR2 YSYEKL come from the germline V gene. The CDR3 covers 15 residues. The CDR3 nucleotides read TGCGCCAGCAGCTATGGAGGGCAGCTACAAGAGACCCAGTACTTC. It yields the protein CASSYGGQLQETQYF.

The rearrangement joins TRBV5-1 to TRBJ1-1, with TRBD1 matching over 7 bases. V shed 0 bases and J 0 bases; nucleotides not matched to a gene: 5. Germline CDR1 is SGHRS and CDR2 is YFSETQ. The CDR3 covers 16 residues. CDR3 region: CASSLGQGNMNTEAFF. DNA of the CDR3: TGCGCCAGCAGCTTGGGACAGGGAAACATGAACACTGAAGCTTTCTTT.

This chain joins TRBV7-9 and TRBJ2-3; perhaps TRBD2 as D (5 bases). The CDR3 runs to 14 residues. The V gene's germline CDR1 is SEHNR and CDR2 FQNEAQ (reference sequence). Trimming took 10 bases from V and 2 from J, leaving 16 bases between them. The CDR3 loop is CAIPSTGFTDTQYF. The CDR3 nucleotides are TGTGCCATACCCTCTACGGGGTTCACAGATACGCAGTATTTT.

This chain uses TRBV7-9 with TRBJ2-3, with 11 bases matching TRBD1. Per the germline V gene, CDR1 is SEHNR and CDR2 is FQNEAQ (reference sequence). With 2 bases clipped from V and 3 bases from J, the junction kept 4 bases outside the gene matches. There are 16 residues in the CDR3. The CDR3 reads CASSLKGQGATDTQYF. CDR3 DNA sequence: TGTGCCAGCAGCTTAAAAGGACAGGGGGCTACAGATACGCAGTATTTT.

This clone was seen a handful of times. The chain links TRBV29-1 to TRBJ2-1; 9 bases agree with TRBD2. Germline V gives CDR1 SQVTM, CDR2 ANQGSEA. Losses at the gene ends were 6 bases for V and 8 bases for J; bases not matched to a gene: 14. CDR3 length: 15 amino acids. CDR3 amino acids: CSVIGLAGYMDEQFF. In nucleotides, the CDR3 is TGCAGCGTAATTGGGCTAGCGGGATACATGGATGAGCAGTTCTTC.

CDR3 DNA: TGTGCCAGCACCATTTCCCACGAGCAGTACTTC. Its protein product is CASTISHEQYF. This chain connects TRBV28 to TRBJ2-7; D gene ambiguous. V lost 7 bases and J lost 5, with 9 bases in between. The CDR3 length is 11 residues. In germline, CDR1 is MDHEN, CDR2 SYDVKM.

The V and J genes are TRBV28 and TRBJ1-4; D is uncertain. Germline lookup yields CDR1 MDHEN and CDR2 SYDVKM. The germline V and J ends were trimmed by 2 bases and 8 bases, with 12 bases remaining between them. The CDR3 sequence is 14 residues long. The DNA of the CDR3 is TGTGCCAGCAGTTTAGGCCACCTCGGGGAAAAACTGTTTTTT. Amino acid sequence: CASSLGHLGEKLFF.